A single sample gave rise to the 29 T cell receptor beta chains below, sequenced in a study of T cell responses to AZD1222 COVID-19 vaccine (dated by TCRdb to the early 2020s). To prepare the library, the immunoSEQ multiplex PCR assay was applied. TCRdb mirrors the immuneACCESS table, restricted to in-frame sequences. Some clones are absent from its copies; in checked studies, under half trace to an unresolved V gene, and the reason for the others is unknown. The sample contains fewer than 150,000 clones, around 88% of them found a single time. The ten top clones hold 7.1% of the sample. Per the publication, the time point label means: about 28 days (+/-7) after the second vaccine dose. The sample in question was peripheral blood, obtained 28 days after the second AZD1222 dose. The receptors here all came from an adult who received the AZD1222 COVID-19 vaccine.

V is TRBV11-3 and J is TRBJ2-5; D tentatively fits TRBD1 or TRBD2 (6 bases each). Trimming pared 6 bases from V and 2 bases from J, leaving 10 bases between. Germline V gives CDR1 SGHNT, CDR2 YENEEA. CDR3 length: 13 amino acids. The CDR3 nucleotides are TGTGCCAGCAGTGAGGGGGGACAAGAGACCCAGTACTTC. This encodes CASSEGGQETQYF.

The gene calls are TRBV19 and TRBJ2-2; the D gene is possibly TRBD1 (6 bases). The CDR3 covers 15 residues. Trimming removed 6 bases from V and 2 bases from J, with 13 bases in between. Germline-derived CDR1 and CDR2 are LNHDA and SQIVND (reference sequence). CDR3 amino acids: CASRGAGKNTGELFF. As DNA, the CDR3 is TGTGCCAGTAGGGGGGCAGGGAAAAACACCGGGGAGCTGTTTTTT.

This clone occurred once. The genes are TRBV11-3 and TRBJ2-7; 13 nucleotides line up with TRBD2. The CDR3 contains 16 residues. Looked up from germline, CDR1 is SGHNT and CDR2 is YENEEA. The CDR3 spells CAQTKLAGGPSCEQYF. The DNA for the CDR3 is TGTGCGCAAACCAAACTAGCGGGAGGGCCCTCGTGCGAGCAGTACTTC.

The rearrangement links TRBV19 to TRBJ1-3; D uncertain. Trimming took 5 bases from V and 0 from J, leaving 11 bases between them. Germline V lookup: CDR1 LNHDA, CDR2 SQIVND (reference sequence). The CDR3 consists of 15 residues. CDR3 nucleotides: TGTGCCAGTAGTCCTACAGTGACCTCTGGAAACACCATATATTTT. Protein: CASSPTVTSGNTIYF.

This rearrangement joins TRBV6-6 to TRBJ2-7; tentatively, D is TRBD1 or TRBD2 (5 bases each). V lost 6 bases and J lost 6, with 18 bases in between. The CDR3 is 14 amino acids. Germline V gene lookup returns CDR1 MNHNY and CDR2 SVGAGI (reference sequence). For the CDR3, the DNA is TGTGCCAGCAGCCCGACCGGGACCCCAGGCGAGCAGTACTTC. It encodes CASSPTGTPGEQYF.

The chain carries TRBV2 and TRBJ2-3; D gene ambiguous. Germline V CDR1 and CDR2: SNHLY, FYNNEI. This CDR3 is built from 14 residues. V lost 5 bases and J 0 bases, leaving 9 bases between the germline ends. This CDR3 reads CASSMEGSTDTQYF. CDR3 nucleotide sequence: TGTGCCAGCAGTATGGAAGGTAGCACAGATACGCAGTATTTT.

This clone was picked up one time. The V call is TRBV5-1, the J call TRBJ1-2; 7 nucleotides agree with TRBD1. V was pared by 1 base and J by 5 bases, with 8 bases of the junction left unmatched. This CDR3 comprises 15 residues. The germline V gene has CDR1 SGHRS and CDR2 YFSETQ. CDR3 nucleotide sequence: TGCGCCAGCAGCTTGCGGGCAGGGGGTGAATATGGCTACACCTTC. Residues: CASSLRAGGEYGYTF. Supplemented by reference TRBV5-1 and TRBJ1-2, the full variable domain reads KAGVTQTPRYLIKTRGQQVTLSCSPISGHRSVSWYQQTPGQGLQFLFEYFSETQRNKGNFPGRFSGRQFSNSRSEMNVSTLELGDSALYLCASSLRAGGEYGYTFGSGTRLTVV.

The chain combines TRBV10-1 with TRBJ2-4; tentatively, D is TRBD1 or TRBD2 (6 bases each). From germline, CDR1 is WNHNN and CDR2 SYGVQD (reference sequence). V lost 0 bases to trimming and J lost 2 bases, with 14 bases between them. This CDR3 is 17 amino acids long. CDR3 sequence: CASSESGLRGTKNIQYF. CDR3 coding DNA: TGCGCCAGCAGTGAGTCCGGACTAAGGGGGACCAAAAACATTCAGTACTTC.

V is TRBV7-6 and J is TRBJ2-5; 7 bases map to TRBD2. The CDR3 spans 16 residues. Germline CDR1 reads SGHVS; CDR2 reads FNYEAQ. V shed 5 bases, J shed 5 bases, and the junction held 14 bases outside the gene matches. DNA for the CDR3: TGTGCCAGCAGCCCCCGACTAGCAAGGAACGGGGAGACCCAGTACTTC. It is translated as CASSPRLARNGETQYF.

This clone occurred once. The chain employs TRBV5-1 and TRBJ2-2; perhaps TRBD2 as D (6 bases). V was pared by 2 bases and J by 1 base, with 6 bases between. The germline V gene has CDR1 SGHRS and CDR2 YFSETQ. The CDR3 is 14 amino acids. CDR3 protein: CASSFGGNTGELFF. DNA for the CDR3: TGCGCCAGCAGCTTCGGGGGGAACACCGGGGAGCTGTTTTTT.

This rearrangement joins TRBV6-5 to TRBJ2-7; D remains ambiguous. The germline gives CDR1 MNHEY, CDR2 SVGAGI. Trimming took 0 bases from V and 3 from J, leaving 12 bases between them. The CDR3 totals 15 residues. The CDR3 loop is CASSYSNIPGYEQYF. Here the CDR3 DNA reads TGTGCCAGCAGTTACTCGAATATCCCGGGCTACGAGCAGTACTTC.

This clone appeared once. The rearrangement links TRBV7-2 to TRBJ2-3, with D perhaps being TRBD1 or TRBD2 (6 bases each). The V gene lost 2 bases and the J gene lost 2 bases, with 11 bases spanning the gap. CDR3 size: 15 residues. Germline CDR1 is SGHTA and CDR2 is FQGNSA. The CDR3 here is CASSLQGGNTDTQYF. The CDR3, as DNA: TGTGCCAGCAGCTTACAAGGGGGGAACACAGATACGCAGTATTTT.

The genes are TRBV27 and TRBJ2-5; TRBD2 matches 12 bases. Losses at the gene ends were 5 bases for V and 0 bases for J; bases not matched to a gene: 10. This CDR3 is 18 amino acids long. Germline assignment: CDR1 MNHEY and CDR2 SMNVEV (reference sequence). CDR3 amino acids: CASSPGLAGTTNQETQYF. CDR3 nucleotide sequence: TGTGCCAGCAGTCCTGGACTAGCGGGGACCACCAACCAAGAGACCCAGTACTTC.

This chain links TRBV30 with TRBJ2-7; no clear D. This CDR3 contains 15 residues. V lost 2 bases to trimming and J lost 7 bases, with 21 bases between them. Germline V gene data show CDR1 as GTSNPN and CDR2 as SVGIG (reference sequence). Here the CDR3 DNA reads TGTGCCTGGAGTAAAATAGAGGCAGCAACTGGGGAGCAGTACTTC. Its protein product is CAWSKIEAATGEQYF. Together with reference TRBV30 and TRBJ2-7, the CDR3 gives the full variable domain: SQTIHQWPATLVQPVGSPLSLECTVEGTSNPNLYWYRQAAGRGLQLLFYSVGIGQISSEVPQNLSASRPQDRQFILSSKKLLLSDSGFYLCAWSKIEAATGEQYFGPGTRLTVT.

This chain links TRBV24-1 with TRBJ2-7; tentatively, D is TRBD2 (6 bases). Trimming removed 6 bases at V and 4 bases at J, with 18 bases between. Looked up from germline, CDR1 is KGHDR and CDR2 is SFDVKD. The CDR3 spans 15 residues. CDR3 region: CATSSRAGTGYEQYF. The DNA of the CDR3 is TGTGCCACCAGTTCCAGGGCGGGGACCGGTTACGAGCAGTACTTC.

This chain connects TRBV11-2 to TRBJ2-7; D remains ambiguous. V lost 2 bases, J lost 1 base, and 9 bases lay in between. Germline loops: CDR1 SGHAT, CDR2 FQNNGV. This CDR3 comprises 14 residues. CDR3 nucleotide sequence: TGTGCCAGCAGCTTAAGCAGGTTATCCTACGAGCAGTACTTC. It yields the protein CASSLSRLSYEQYF.

The chain employs TRBV30 and TRBJ1-2, with D possibly being TRBD1 (6 bases). The CDR3 is 12 residues long. The germline V gene encodes CDR1 GTSNPN and CDR2 SVGIG (reference sequence). V was cut by 4 bases and J by 3 bases, with 9 bases left in between. In DNA, the CDR3 is TGTGCCTGGAACAGGGATGACTATGGCTACACCTTC. Translating it yields CAWNRDDYGYTF.

This rearrangement joins TRBV27 to TRBJ2-1, with 12 positions matching TRBD1. The germline CDR1 and CDR2 sequences are MNHEY and SMNVEV (reference sequence). After removal of 7 bases from V and 6 bases from J, the junction contained 7 bases not matched to a gene. The CDR3 is made up of 15 amino acids. CDR3 in DNA: TGTGCCAGCAAAATAGGGACAGGGGGCCGCAATGAGCAGTTCTTC. This translates into CASKIGTGGRNEQFF.

This clone was recorded a few times. The rearrangement links TRBV5-1 to TRBJ1-6, with D perhaps matching TRBD1 (5 bases). Trimming shortened V by 0 bases and J by 10 bases, and 14 bases separated the two germline ends. Germline loops: CDR1 SGHRS, CDR2 YFSETQ. CDR3 length: 15 amino acids. The CDR3 sequence: CASSLAGRVGSPLHF. The DNA of the CDR3 is TGCGCCAGCAGCTTGGCGGGCAGGGTCGGGTCACCCCTCCACTTT.

The V and J genes are TRBV4-1 and TRBJ1-6; D uncertain. The CDR3 is 14 amino acids. Germline V lookup: CDR1 MGHRA, CDR2 YSYEKL. V lost 1 base to trimming and J lost 8 bases, with 9 bases between them. The CDR3 sequence: CASSQGLRDSPLHF. For the CDR3, the DNA is TGCGCCAGCAGCCAAGGCTTAAGGGATTCACCCCTCCACTTT.

This sequence joins TRBV7-3 and TRBJ2-1; D is unresolved. Per the germline V gene, CDR1 is SGHTA and CDR2 is FQGTGA. With 1 base removed from V and 0 bases from J, the gap between germline ends came to 10 bases. CDR3 length equals 16 residues. CDR3 region: CASSLRVASSYNEQFF. CDR3 DNA sequence: TGTGCCAGCAGCTTAAGAGTGGCGAGCTCCTACAATGAGCAGTTCTTC.

The chain is built from TRBV2 and TRBJ1-5; tentatively, D is TRBD1 (5 bases). The germline CDR1 and CDR2 sequences are SNHLY and FYNNEI. The CDR3 is 16 residues long. Trimming cost V 2 bases and J 9 bases, with 20 bases left between them. The CDR3 region is CASSERVSRPGGPQHF. The CDR3, as DNA: TGTGCCAGCAGTGAAAGGGTGAGCAGGCCCGGGGGGCCCCAGCATTTT.

This chain uses TRBV11-3 with TRBJ1-1; tentatively, D is TRBD1 (6 bases). This CDR3 contains 14 residues. V was cut by 1 base and J by 7 bases, with 13 bases left in between. Per the germline V gene, CDR1 is SGHNT and CDR2 is YENEEA. The CDR3 DNA follows: TGTGCCAGCAGCTTAGGCCGACAGGCGGATGAAGCTTTCTTT. Amino acids: CASSLGRQADEAFF. The variable domain in full, completed from reference TRBV11-3 and TRBJ1-1, reads EAGVVQSPRYKIIEKKQPVAFWCNPISGHNTLYWYLQNLGQGPELLIRYENEEAVDDSQLPKDRFSAERLKGVDSTLKIQPAELGDSAVYLCASSLGRQADEAFFGQGTRLTVV.

The J gene is TRBJ2-4, the V gene TRBV10-3, with D perhaps matching TRBD1 or TRBD2 (7 bases each). The CDR3 length is 15 residues. Germline-derived CDR1 and CDR2 are ENHRY and SYGVKD. Trimming pared 0 bases from V and 8 bases from J, leaving 14 bases between. CDR3 loop: CAISESSPGGDIQYF. CDR3 nucleotides: TGTGCCATCAGTGAGTCGTCTCCAGGGGGGGACATTCAGTACTTC.

V is TRBV19 and J is TRBJ1-2; D is undetermined. Germline lookup yields CDR1 LNHDA and CDR2 SQIVND (reference sequence). The V and J ends lost 2 bases and 5 bases respectively, with 9 bases between them. This CDR3 is built from 13 residues. CDR3 DNA: TGTGCCAGTAGTATAAACAGAGGGTATGGCTACACCTTC. The encoded protein is CASSINRGYGYTF.

The J gene is TRBJ2-6, the V gene TRBV4-1; 7 nucleotides agree with TRBD1. Germline trimming cut 4 bases from V and 0 bases from J; bases unmatched to any gene: 12. From germline, CDR1 is MGHRA and CDR2 YSYEKL. There are 19 residues in the CDR3. DNA of the CDR3: TGCGCCAGCAGCCGTCGGGAAGACAGGGTTAGCTCTGGGGCCAACGTCCTGACTTTC. It translates to CASSRREDRVSSGANVLTF.

J is TRBJ1-2 and V is TRBV30, with 7 bases matching TRBD1. CDR1 and CDR2 from the germline V gene are GTSNPN and SVGIG (reference sequence). The ends lost 3 bases at V and 2 bases at J; junction bases unmatched: 9. The CDR3 runs to 15 residues. The CDR3 reads CAWSSTGVKNYGYTF. The CDR3 bases are TGTGCCTGGAGCTCAACAGGGGTAAAGAACTATGGCTACACCTTC.

The chain joins TRBV12-5 to TRBJ2-1; 9 nucleotides align to TRBD1. V lost 2 bases to trimming and J lost 9 bases; unmatched junction nucleotides: 14. The CDR3 runs 17 residues. Looked up from germline, CDR1 is LGHNT and CDR2 is FRNRAP. In DNA, the CDR3 is TGTGCTAGTGGTTTGTTTAGGAGGACAGGGGAAGGTGGTGAGCAGTTCTTC. This sequence encodes CASGLFRRTGEGGEQFF.

CDR3 amino acids: CASSLGFSGNTIYF. CDR3 nucleotide sequence: TGTGCCAGCAGCTTAGGCTTCTCAGGAAACACCATATATTTT. The chain carries TRBV7-6 and TRBJ1-3; D unclear. The CDR3 is 14 residues long. In germline, CDR1 is SGHVS, CDR2 FNYEAQ. V was shortened by 1 base and J by 4 bases, with 8 bases between the two germline ends.